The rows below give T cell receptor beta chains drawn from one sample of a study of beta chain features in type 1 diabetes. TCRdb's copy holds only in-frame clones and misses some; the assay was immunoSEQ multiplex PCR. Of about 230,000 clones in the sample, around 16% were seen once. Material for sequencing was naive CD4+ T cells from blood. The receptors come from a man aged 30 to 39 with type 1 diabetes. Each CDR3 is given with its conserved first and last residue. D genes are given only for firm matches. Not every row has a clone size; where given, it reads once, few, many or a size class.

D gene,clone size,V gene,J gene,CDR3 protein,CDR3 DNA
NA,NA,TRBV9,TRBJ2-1,CASSVASLSYNEQFF,TGTGCCAGCAGCGTAGCTTCCCTCTCCTACAATGAGCAGTTCTTC
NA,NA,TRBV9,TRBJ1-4,CASSVESGPHRGEKLFF,TGTGCCAGCAGCGTAGAAAGCGGTCCCCACCGAGGAGAAAAACTGTTTTTT
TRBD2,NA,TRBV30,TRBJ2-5,CAWRSTGLAGTQYF,TGTGCCTGGAGGAGTACGGGACTAGCGGGAACGCAGTACTTC
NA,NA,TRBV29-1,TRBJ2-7,CSVVGQYTNSYEQYF,TGCAGCGTTGTGGGACAATATACCAACTCCTACGAGCAGTACTTC
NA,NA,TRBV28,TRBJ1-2,CASSETDRSGYTF,TGTGCCAGCAGTGAGACAGATCGAAGTGGCTACACCTTC
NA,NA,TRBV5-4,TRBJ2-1,CASRPGTRVEQFF,TGTGCCAGCAGGCCCGGGACCAGGGTCGAGCAGTTCTTC
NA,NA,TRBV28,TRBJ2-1,CASSTHSGSEQFF,TGTGCCAGCAGTACCCACTCAGGGAGTGAGCAGTTCTTC
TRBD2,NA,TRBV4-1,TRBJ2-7,CASSQSSGLAGLYEQYF,TGCGCCAGCAGCCAGAGTTCGGGACTAGCGGGACTCTACGAGCAGTACTTC
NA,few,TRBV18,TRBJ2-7,CASSPPSLSSYEQYF,TGTGCCAGCTCACCTCCGAGCCTGAGCTCCTACGAGCAGTACTTC
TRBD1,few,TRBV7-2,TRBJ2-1,CASRGQGRSHNEQFF,TGTGCCAGCAGGGGACAGGGGCGCTCCCACAATGAGCAGTTCTTC
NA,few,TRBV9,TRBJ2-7,CASSPQGGHRYEQYF,TGTGCCAGCAGCCCTCAGGGCGGGCACCGCTACGAGCAGTACTTC
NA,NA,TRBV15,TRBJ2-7,CATSRDVRSSYEQYF,TGTGCCACCAGCAGAGATGTACGGAGCTCCTACGAGCAGTACTTC
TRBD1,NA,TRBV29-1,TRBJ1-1,CSVGRGRTEAFF,TGCAGCGTGGGAAGGGGGCGTACTGAAGCTTTCTTT
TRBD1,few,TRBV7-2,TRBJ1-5,CASSLAQGVDQPQHF,TGTGCCAGCAGCTTAGCGCAGGGGGTGGATCAGCCCCAGCATTTT
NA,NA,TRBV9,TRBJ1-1,CASRGVMEATEAFF,TGTGCCAGCAGGGGGGTGATGGAAGCCACTGAAGCTTTCTTT
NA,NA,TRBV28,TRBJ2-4,CASLSPGAGKNIQYF,TGTGCCAGCCTATCCCCAGGGGCGGGCAAAAACATTCAGTACTTC
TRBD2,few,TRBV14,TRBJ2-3,CASSHAGAQYF,TGTGCCAGCAGCCATGCGGGAGCGCAGTATTTT
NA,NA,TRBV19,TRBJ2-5,CASSAGSLQEETQYF,TGTGCCAGTAGTGCCGGGTCCCTACAAGAGGAGACCCAGTACTTC
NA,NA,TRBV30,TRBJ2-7,CAWSGFTGRSYEQYF,TGTGCCTGGAGTGGTTTCACAGGGCGATCCTACGAGCAGTACTTC
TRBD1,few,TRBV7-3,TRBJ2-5,CASSSQTGSGETQYF,TGTGCCAGCAGCTCCCAGACAGGGAGTGGGGAGACCCAGTACTTC
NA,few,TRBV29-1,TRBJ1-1,CSVDWFGPPNTEAFF,TGCAGCGTTGATTGGTTCGGGCCCCCGAACACTGAAGCTTTCTTT
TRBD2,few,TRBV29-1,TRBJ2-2,CSVWLAGTGELFF,TGCAGCGTTTGGCTAGCGGGGACCGGGGAGCTGTTTTTT
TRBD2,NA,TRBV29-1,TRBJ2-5,CSVVRLAGDGTQYF,TGCAGCGTTGTGAGGCTAGCGGGAGATGGGACCCAGTACTTC
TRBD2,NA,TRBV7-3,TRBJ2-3,CASSPQGSGTADTQYF,TGTGCCAGCAGCCCCCAGGGTAGCGGGACTGCAGATACGCAGTATTTT
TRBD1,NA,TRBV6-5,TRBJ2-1,CASRAGQGGNEQFF,TGTGCCAGCAGAGCCGGACAGGGCGGCAATGAGCAGTTCTTC
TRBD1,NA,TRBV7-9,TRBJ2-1,CASSKATGRSFNEQFF,TGTGCCAGCAGCAAAGCGACAGGGCGGAGTTTCAATGAGCAGTTCTTC
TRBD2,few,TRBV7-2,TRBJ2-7,CASSLGGLAGYEQYF,TGTGCCAGCAGCTTAGGGGGACTAGCGGGGTACGAGCAGTACTTC
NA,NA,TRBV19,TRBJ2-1,CASSRLGNNEQFF,TGTGCCAGTAGTAGGCTGGGGAACAATGAGCAGTTCTTC
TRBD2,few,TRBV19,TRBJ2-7,CASRIRLAGPYEQYF,TGTGCCAGTAGAATCCGACTAGCGGGACCCTACGAGCAGTACTTC
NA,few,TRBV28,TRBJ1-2,CASSLGLLGSYGYTF,TGTGCCAGCAGTTTAGGACTACTAGGGTCCTATGGCTACACCTTC
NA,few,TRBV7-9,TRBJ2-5,CASSSRETQYF,TGTGCCAGCAGCTCGAGGGAGACCCAGTACTTC
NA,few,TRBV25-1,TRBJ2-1,CASSVLQVYNEQFF,TGTGCCAGCAGTGTATTACAGGTGTACAATGAGCAGTTCTTC
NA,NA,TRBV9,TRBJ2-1,CASTRLDTANEQFF,TGTGCCAGCACACGACTAGATACTGCGAATGAGCAGTTCTTC
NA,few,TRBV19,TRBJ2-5,CASSMAAQETQYF,TGTGCCAGTAGTATGGCAGCCCAAGAGACCCAGTACTTC
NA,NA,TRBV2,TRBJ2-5,CASSVQGPQETQYF,TGTGCCAGCAGTGTACAGGGCCCCCAAGAGACCCAGTACTTC
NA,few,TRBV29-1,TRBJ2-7,CSVVQGDVEQYF,TGCAGCGTCGTTCAGGGCGATGTCGAGCAGTACTTC
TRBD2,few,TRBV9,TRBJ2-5,CASSPAGGQKTQYF,TGTGCCAGCAGCCCCGCGGGGGGGCAAAAGACCCAGTACTTC
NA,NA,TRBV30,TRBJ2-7,CAWSLTYEQYF,TGTGCCTGGAGCCTTACCTACGAGCAGTACTTC
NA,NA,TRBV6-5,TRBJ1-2,CASSRLRGSYGYTF,TGTGCCAGCAGCCGACTACGGGGGAGCTATGGCTACACCTTC
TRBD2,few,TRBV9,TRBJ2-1,CASSVGLAGYNEQFF,TGTGCCAGCAGCGTCGGACTAGCGGGATACAATGAGCAGTTCTTC
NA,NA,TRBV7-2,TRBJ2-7,CASSLSGVNSYEQYF,TGTGCCAGCAGCTTATCTGGGGTTAATTCCTACGAGCAGTACTTC
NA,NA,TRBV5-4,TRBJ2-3,CASTRDGYTDTQYF,TGTGCCAGCACCCGGGACGGATACACAGATACGCAGTATTTT